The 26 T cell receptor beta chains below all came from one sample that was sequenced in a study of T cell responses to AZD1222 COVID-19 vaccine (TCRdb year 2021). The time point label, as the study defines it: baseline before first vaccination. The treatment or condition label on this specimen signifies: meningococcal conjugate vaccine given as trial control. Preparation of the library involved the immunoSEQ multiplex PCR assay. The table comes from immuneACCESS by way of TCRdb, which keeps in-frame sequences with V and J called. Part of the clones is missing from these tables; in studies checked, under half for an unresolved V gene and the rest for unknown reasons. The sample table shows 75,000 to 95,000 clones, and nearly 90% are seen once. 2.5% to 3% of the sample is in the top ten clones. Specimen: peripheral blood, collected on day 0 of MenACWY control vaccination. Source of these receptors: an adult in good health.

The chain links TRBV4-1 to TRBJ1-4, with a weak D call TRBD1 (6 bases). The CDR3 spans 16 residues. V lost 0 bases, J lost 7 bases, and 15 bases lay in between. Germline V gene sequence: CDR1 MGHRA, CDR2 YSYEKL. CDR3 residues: CASSQDRGAASEKLFF. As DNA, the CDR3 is TGCGCCAGCAGCCAAGATCGGGGGGCGGCCAGTGAAAAACTGTTTTTT.

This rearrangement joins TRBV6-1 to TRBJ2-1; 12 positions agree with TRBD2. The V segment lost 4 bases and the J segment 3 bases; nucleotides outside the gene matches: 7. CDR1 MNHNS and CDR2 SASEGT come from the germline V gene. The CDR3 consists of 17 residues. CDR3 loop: CASSARLAGAVYNEQFF. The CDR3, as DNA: TGTGCCAGCAGTGCCCGACTAGCGGGGGCCGTCTACAATGAGCAGTTCTTC.

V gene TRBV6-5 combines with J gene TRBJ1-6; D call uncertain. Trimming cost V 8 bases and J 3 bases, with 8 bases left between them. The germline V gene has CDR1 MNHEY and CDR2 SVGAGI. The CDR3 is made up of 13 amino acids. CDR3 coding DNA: TGTGCCAGCCGCCAGGACTATAATTCACCCCTCCACTTT. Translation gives CASRQDYNSPLHF.

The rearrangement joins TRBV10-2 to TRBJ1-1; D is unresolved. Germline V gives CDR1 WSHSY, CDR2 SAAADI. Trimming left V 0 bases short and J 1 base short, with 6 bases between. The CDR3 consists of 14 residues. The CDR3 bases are TGCGCCAGCAGTGAGTCTCGGACGAACACTGAAGCTTTCTTT. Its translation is CASSESRTNTEAFF.

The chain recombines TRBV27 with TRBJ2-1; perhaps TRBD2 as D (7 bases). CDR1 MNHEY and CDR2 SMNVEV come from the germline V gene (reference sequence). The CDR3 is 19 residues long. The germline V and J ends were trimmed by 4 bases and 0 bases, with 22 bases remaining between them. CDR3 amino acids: CASSSQGWRGPVSYNEQFF. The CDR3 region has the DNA TGTGCCAGCAGTTCCCAGGGGTGGCGGGGGCCGGTCTCCTACAATGAGCAGTTCTTC.

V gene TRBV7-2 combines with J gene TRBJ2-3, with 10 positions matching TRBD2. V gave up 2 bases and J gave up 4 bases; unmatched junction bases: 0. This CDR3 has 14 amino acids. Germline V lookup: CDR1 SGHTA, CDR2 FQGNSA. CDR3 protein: CASSLTSGADTQYF. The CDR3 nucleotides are TGTGCCAGCAGCTTAACTAGCGGGGCAGATACGCAGTATTTT.

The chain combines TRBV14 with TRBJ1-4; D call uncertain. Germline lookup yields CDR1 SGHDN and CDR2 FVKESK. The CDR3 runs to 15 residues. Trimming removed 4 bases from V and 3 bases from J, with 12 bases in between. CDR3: CASSRGASANEKLFF. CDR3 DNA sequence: TGTGCCAGCAGCCGAGGTGCTTCCGCTAATGAAAAACTGTTTTTT. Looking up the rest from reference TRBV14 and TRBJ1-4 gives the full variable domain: EAGVTQFPSHSVIEKGQTVTLRCDPISGHDNLYWYRRVMGKEIKFLLHFVKESKQDESGMPNNRFLAERTGGTYSTLKVQPAELEDSGVYFCASSRGASANEKLFFGSGTQLSVL.

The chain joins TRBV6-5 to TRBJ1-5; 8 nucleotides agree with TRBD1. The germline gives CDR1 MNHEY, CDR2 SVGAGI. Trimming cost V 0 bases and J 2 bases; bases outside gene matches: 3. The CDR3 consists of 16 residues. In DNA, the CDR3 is TGTGCCAGCAGTTACTCCCCGGGACAGGGCAATCAGCCCCAGCATTTT. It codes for CASSYSPGQGNQPQHF.

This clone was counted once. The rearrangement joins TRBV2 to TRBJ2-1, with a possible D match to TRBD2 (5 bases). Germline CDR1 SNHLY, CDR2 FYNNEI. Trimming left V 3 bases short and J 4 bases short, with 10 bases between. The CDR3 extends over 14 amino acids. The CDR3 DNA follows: TGTGCCAGCAGTGATTTTAGAGGGTACAATGAGCAGTTCTTC. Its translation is CASSDFRGYNEQFF.

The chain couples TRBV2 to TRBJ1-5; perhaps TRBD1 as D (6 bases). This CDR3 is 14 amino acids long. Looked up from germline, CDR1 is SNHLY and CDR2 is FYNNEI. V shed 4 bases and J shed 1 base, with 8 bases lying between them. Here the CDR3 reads CASSGGQSNQPQHF. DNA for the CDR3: TGTGCCAGCAGTGGGGGGCAGAGCAATCAGCCCCAGCATTTT.

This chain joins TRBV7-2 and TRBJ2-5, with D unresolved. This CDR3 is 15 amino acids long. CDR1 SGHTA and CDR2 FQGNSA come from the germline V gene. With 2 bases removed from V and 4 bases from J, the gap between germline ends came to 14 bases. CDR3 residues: CASSLLTGKGETQYF. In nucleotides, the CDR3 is TGTGCCAGCAGCTTATTAACTGGGAAGGGAGAGACCCAGTACTTC.

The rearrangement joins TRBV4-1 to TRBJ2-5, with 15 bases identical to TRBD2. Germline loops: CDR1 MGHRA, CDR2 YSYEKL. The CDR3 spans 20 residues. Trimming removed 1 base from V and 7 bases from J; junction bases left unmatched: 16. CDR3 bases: TGCGCCAGCAGCCAAGCACCTGGACTAGCGGGGGGGATCGTACAGGGGACCCAGTACTTC. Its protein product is CASSQAPGLAGGIVQGTQYF.

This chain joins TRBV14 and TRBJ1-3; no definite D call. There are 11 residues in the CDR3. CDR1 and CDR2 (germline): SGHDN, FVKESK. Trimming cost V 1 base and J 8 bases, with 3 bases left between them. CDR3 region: CASSQGYTIYF. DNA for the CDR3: TGTGCCAGCAGCCAAGGCTACACCATATATTTT.

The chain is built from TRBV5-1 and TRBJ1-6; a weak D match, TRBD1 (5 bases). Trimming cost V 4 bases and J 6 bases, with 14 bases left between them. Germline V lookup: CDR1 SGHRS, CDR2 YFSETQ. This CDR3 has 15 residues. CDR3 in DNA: TGCGCCAGCAGCCTCCAGGGCGGTAGTAATTCACCCCTCCACTTT. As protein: CASSLQGGSNSPLHF.

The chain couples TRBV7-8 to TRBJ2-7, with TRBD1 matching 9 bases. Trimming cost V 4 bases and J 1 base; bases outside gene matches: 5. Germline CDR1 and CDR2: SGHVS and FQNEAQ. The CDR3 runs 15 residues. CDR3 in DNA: TGTGCCAGCAGCTCGAAGGGACAGGGATCCTACGAGCAGTACTTC. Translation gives CASSSKGQGSYEQYF.

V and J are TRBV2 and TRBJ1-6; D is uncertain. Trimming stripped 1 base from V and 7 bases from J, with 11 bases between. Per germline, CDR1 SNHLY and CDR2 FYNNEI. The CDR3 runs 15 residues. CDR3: CASSEGRVGNSPLHF. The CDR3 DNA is TGTGCCAGCAGTGAAGGGAGGGTAGGAAATTCACCCCTCCACTTT.

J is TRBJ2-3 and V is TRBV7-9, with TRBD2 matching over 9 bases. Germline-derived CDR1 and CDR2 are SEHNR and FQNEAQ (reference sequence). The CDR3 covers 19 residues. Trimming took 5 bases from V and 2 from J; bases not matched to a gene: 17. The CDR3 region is CASSKKGRRSSGDTDTQYF. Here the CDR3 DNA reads TGTGCCAGCAGCAAAAAAGGGCGGCGTTCTAGCGGGGACACAGATACGCAGTATTTT.

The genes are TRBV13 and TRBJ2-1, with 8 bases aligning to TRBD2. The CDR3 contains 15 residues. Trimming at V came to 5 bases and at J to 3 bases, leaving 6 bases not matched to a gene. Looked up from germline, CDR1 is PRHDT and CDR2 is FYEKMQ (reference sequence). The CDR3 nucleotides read TGTGCCAGCAGCCGGCCGGGACTAGTCTACAATGAGCAGTTCTTC. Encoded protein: CASSRPGLVYNEQFF.

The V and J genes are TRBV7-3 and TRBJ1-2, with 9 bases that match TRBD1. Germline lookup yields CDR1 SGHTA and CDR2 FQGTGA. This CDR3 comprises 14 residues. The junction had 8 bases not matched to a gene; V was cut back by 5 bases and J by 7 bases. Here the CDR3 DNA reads TGTGCCAGCAGCCAAACACCGGGACAGGGTGGCTACACCTTC. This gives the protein CASSQTPGQGGYTF.

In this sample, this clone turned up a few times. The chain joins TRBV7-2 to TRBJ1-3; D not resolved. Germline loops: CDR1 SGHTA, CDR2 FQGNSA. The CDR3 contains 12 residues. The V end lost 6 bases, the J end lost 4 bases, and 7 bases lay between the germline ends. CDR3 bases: TGTGCCAGCAGACGCCAGGGAAACACCATATATTTT. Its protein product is CASRRQGNTIYF.

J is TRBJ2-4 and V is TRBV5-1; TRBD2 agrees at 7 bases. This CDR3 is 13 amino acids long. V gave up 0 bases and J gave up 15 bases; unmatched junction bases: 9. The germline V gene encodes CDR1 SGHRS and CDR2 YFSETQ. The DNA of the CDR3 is TGCGCCAGCAGCTTGGGGGGACGGGAGGTTAGGTACTTC. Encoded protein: CASSLGGREVRYF.

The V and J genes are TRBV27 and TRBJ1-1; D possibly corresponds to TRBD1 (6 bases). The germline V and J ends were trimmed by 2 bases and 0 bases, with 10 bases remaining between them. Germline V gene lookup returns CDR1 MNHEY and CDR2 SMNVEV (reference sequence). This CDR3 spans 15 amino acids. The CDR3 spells CASSLAGQMNTEAFF. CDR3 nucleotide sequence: TGTGCCAGCAGTTTAGCGGGACAAATGAACACTGAAGCTTTCTTT.

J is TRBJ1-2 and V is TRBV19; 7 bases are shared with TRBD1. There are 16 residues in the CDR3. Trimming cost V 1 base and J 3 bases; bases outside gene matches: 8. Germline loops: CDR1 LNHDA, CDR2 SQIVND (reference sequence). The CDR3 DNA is TGTGCCAGTAGTATAGTTGGAGGACAGGCTTACTATGGCTACACCTTC. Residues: CASSIVGGQAYYGYTF.

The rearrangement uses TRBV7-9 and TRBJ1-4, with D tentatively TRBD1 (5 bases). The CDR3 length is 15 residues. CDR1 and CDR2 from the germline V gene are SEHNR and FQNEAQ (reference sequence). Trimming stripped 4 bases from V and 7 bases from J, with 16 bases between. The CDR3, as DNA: TGTGCCAGCAGCTCGTGGACCCGACAGTCTGAAAAACTGTTTTTT. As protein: CASSSWTRQSEKLFF.

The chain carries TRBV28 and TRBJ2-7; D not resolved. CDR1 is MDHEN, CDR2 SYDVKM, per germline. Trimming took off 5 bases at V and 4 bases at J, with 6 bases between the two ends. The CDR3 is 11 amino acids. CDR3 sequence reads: CASSVQYEQYF. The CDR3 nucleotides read TGTGCCAGCAGTGTACAATACGAGCAGTACTTC.

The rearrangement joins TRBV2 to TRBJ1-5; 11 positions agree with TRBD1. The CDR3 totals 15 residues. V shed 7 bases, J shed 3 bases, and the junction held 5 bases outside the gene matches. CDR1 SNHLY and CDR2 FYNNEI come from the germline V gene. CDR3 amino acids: CASNWDRGSNQPQHF. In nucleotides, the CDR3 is TGTGCCAGCAATTGGGACAGGGGGTCCAATCAGCCCCAGCATTTT.